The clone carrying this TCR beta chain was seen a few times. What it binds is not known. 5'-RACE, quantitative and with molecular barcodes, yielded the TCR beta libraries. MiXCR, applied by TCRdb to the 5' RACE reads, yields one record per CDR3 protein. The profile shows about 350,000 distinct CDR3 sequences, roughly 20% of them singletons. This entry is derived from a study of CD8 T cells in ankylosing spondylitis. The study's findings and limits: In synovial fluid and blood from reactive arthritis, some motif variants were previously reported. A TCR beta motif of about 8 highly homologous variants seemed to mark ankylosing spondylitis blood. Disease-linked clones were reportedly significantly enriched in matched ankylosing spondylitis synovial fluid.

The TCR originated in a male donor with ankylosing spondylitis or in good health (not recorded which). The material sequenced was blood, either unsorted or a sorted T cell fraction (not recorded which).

In nucleotides, the CDR3 is TGCGCCAGCAGCTTGGTTCCCAATGAGCAGTTCTTC. Protein: CASSLVPNEQFF. V usage is TRBV5-1 and J usage is TRBJ2-1; D is unclear. CDR1 and CDR2 (germline): SGHRS, YFSETQ. The CDR3 has 12 residues. With 0 bases removed from V and 6 bases from J, the gap between germline ends came to 4 bases. Together with reference TRBV5-1 and TRBJ2-1, the CDR3 gives the full variable domain: KAGVTQTPRYLIKTRGQQVTLSCSPISGHRSVSWYQQTPGQGLQFLFEYFSETQRNKGNFPGRFSGRQFSNSRSEMNVSTLELGDSALYLCASSLVPNEQFFGPGTRLTVL.